The rows below give T cell receptor beta chains drawn from one sample of a study of T cell changes during pregnancy in multiple sclerosis. Repertoires were generated with immunoSEQ multiplex PCR, while TCRdb's copy carries only in-frame clones and drops some. The sample contains some 77,000 clones, approximately 91% of which appear only once. This material consisted of peripheral blood, taken before pregnancy. These receptors were obtained from a female donor with multiple sclerosis, enrolled in a pregnancy study. Each CDR3 is given with its conserved first and last residue. The D gene is left open where the match is weak. Some rows have no size entry. The others give once, few or many, or a class for an expanded clone.

d_call clone_size j_call v_call cdr3_aa cdr3_nt
- - TRBJ1-5 TRBV25-1 CASSPVSSALPQHF TGTGCCAGCAGTCCCGTAAGTAGCGCGCTGCCCCAGCATTTT
- - TRBJ1-2 TRBV27 CASSFRQGAGYTF TGTGCCAGCAGTTTCCGGCAGGGCGCTGGCTACACCTTC
TRBD1 - TRBJ2-2 TRBV6-1 CASSELRGPVTGELFF TGTGCCAGCAGTGAACTCAGGGGGCCGGTCACCGGGGAGCTGTTTTTT
- once TRBJ1-5 TRBV7-2 CASSNPGVNQPQHF TGTGCCAGCAGCAATCCAGGGGTAAATCAGCCCCAGCATTTT
TRBD2 - TRBJ2-2 TRBV7-3 CASSLSLAGGPGELFF TGTGCCAGCAGCTTAAGCCTAGCGGGGGGGCCCGGGGAGCTGTTTTTT
- - TRBJ1-2 TRBV7-2 CASSPLGGWGYTF TGTGCCAGCAGCCCACTCGGGGGATGGGGCTACACCTTC
- - TRBJ2-5 TRBV15 CATSRDHREGETQYF TGTGCCACCAGCAGAGACCACAGGGAGGGTGAGACCCAGTACTTC
TRBD2 - TRBJ2-7 TRBV7-9 CASSFASGTYEQYF TGTGCCAGCAGCTTCGCTAGCGGGACCTACGAGCAGTACTTC
TRBD1 medium-sized TRBJ1-2 TRBV14 CASSQYSIRGMYGYTF TGTGCCAGCAGCCAGTATTCCATCAGGGGGATGTATGGCTACACCTTC
- - TRBJ2-3 TRBV18 CASSPDSYTDTQYF TGTGCCAGCTCACCGGACAGTTACACAGATACGCAGTATTTT
TRBD1 - TRBJ1-2 TRBV19 CASSMGDRPLYGYTF TGTGCCAGTAGTATGGGGGACAGACCCCTCTATGGCTACACCTTC
- - TRBJ2-5 TRBV27 CASSPGQYQETQYF TGTGCCAGCAGCCCCGGACAATACCAAGAGACCCAGTACTTC
- - TRBJ1-1 TRBV30 CAWSWGRNTEAFF TGTGCCTGGAGTTGGGGCAGAAACACTGAAGCTTTCTTT
TRBD1 - TRBJ2-1 TRBV9 CASSARDSLYSEQFF TGTGCCAGCAGCGCCCGGGACAGCCTATACAGTGAGCAGTTCTTC
- - TRBJ1-4 TRBV10-2 CASSTQAGTNEKLFF TGCGCCAGCAGTACCCAGGCTGGGACTAATGAAAAACTGTTTTTT
- - TRBJ2-7 TRBV5-1 CASRSTPGLAGEQYF TGCGCCAGCAGAAGCACCCCGGGACTGGCGGGGGAGCAGTACTTC
TRBD1 - TRBJ2-7 TRBV10-2 CATRPGQASYEQYF TGCGCCACCAGACCGGGACAGGCCTCCTACGAGCAGTACTTC
- - TRBJ1-5 TRBV5-1 CASRVRSGLEPQHF TGCGCCAGCAGAGTTCGGTCCGGGTTGGAGCCCCAGCATTTT
TRBD1 - TRBJ1-1 TRBV5-1 CASSDGRTGGTEAFF TGCGCCAGCAGCGATGGCCGTACAGGGGGCACTGAAGCTTTCTTT
- - TRBJ2-4 TRBV6-1 CASSEGAENIQYF TGTGCCAGCAGTGAAGGCGCCGAAAACATTCAGTACTTC
- - TRBJ1-5 TRBV7-8 CASGDPWGSNQPQHF TGTGCCAGCGGCGACCCGTGGGGCAGCAATCAGCCCCAGCATTTT
- once TRBJ1-4 TRBV4-3 CASSPSLGQGDEKLFF TGCGCCAGCAGCCCATCGCTGGGGCAAGGGGATGAAAAACTGTTTTTT
- once TRBJ2-7 TRBV11-2 CASSLAVFSSSSYEQYF TGTGCCAGCAGCTTAGCTGTTTTTAGTAGTTCCTCCTACGAGCAGTACTTC
- - TRBJ1-6 TRBV5-6 CASLHQRGSVNSPLHF TGTGCCAGCTTACACCAACGGGGTTCGGTCAATTCACCCCTCCACTTT
- - TRBJ2-5 TRBV20-1 CSAARGETQYF TGCAGTGCCGCCAGGGGCGAGACCCAGTACTTC
- - TRBJ1-1 TRBV4-3 CASSQDPMGQMNTEAFF TGCGCCAGCAGCCAAGATCCTATGGGCCAGATGAACACTGAAGCTTTCTTT
- - TRBJ1-2 TRBV28 CASIPGGRESGYTF TGTGCCAGCATCCCGGGGGGGCGCGAATCGGGCTACACCTTC
- once TRBJ2-2 TRBV28 CASSLYSFLTGELFF TGTGCCAGCAGTTTGTACAGCTTTCTCACCGGGGAGCTGTTTTTT
- - TRBJ2-7 TRBV7-9 CASSLALGGGYEQYF TGTGCCAGCAGCTTAGCCCTGGGAGGAGGCTACGAGCAGTACTTC
TRBD1 once TRBJ2-7 TRBV6-6 CASSYPGTGKGEQYF TGTGCCAGCAGTTATCCGGGGACAGGGAAGGGCGAGCAGTACTTC
- - TRBJ1-2 TRBV20-1 CSAREVGGYTF TGCAGTGCGAGGGAGGTGGGGGGCTACACCTTC
- - TRBJ2-5 TRBV27 CASSSLLGTVETQYF TGTGCCAGCAGTTCCCTCCTGGGGACTGTGGAGACCCAGTACTTC
- - TRBJ2-4 TRBV7-2 CASSSEWWRGDIQYF TGTGCCAGCAGCTCCGAGTGGTGGAGGGGAGACATTCAGTACTTC
- - TRBJ2-7 TRBV29-1 CSVRNRTYEQYF TGCAGCGTTAGGAACAGAACCTACGAGCAGTACTTC
- - TRBJ2-5 TRBV7-9 CASSRGGGWETQYF TGTGCCAGCAGCCGAGGGGGGGGATGGGAGACCCAGTACTTC
TRBD2 once TRBJ2-7 TRBV6-6 CASRPTSGVEQYF TGTGCCAGCAGACCGACTAGCGGGGTTGAGCAGTACTTC
TRBD1 - TRBJ2-7 TRBV18 CASSPGTGSYEQYF TGTGCCAGCTCCCCCGGGACAGGGTCCTACGAGCAGTACTTC
TRBD1 - TRBJ1-1 TRBV9 CASSVTQGAEAFF TGTGCCAGCAGCGTTACGCAGGGGGCTGAAGCTTTCTTT
- - TRBJ1-1 TRBV7-3 CASSPGPAEAFF TGTGCCAGCAGCCCGGGTCCTGCTGAAGCTTTCTTT
TRBD2 - TRBJ2-7 TRBV7-8 CASSFSGREQYF TGTGCCAGCAGCTTTAGCGGGCGCGAGCAGTACTTC
TRBD1 - TRBJ1-2 TRBV11-2 CASSRDSPNYGYTF TGTGCCAGCAGCCGGGACAGCCCTAACTATGGCTACACCTTC
TRBD1 - TRBJ1-2 TRBV19 CASQSPDRPLYGYTF TGTGCCAGTCAGTCACCGGACAGGCCTCTGTATGGCTACACCTTC
TRBD1 once TRBJ1-4 TRBV7-3 CASSSGQGEKLFF TGTGCCAGCAGCTCGGGACAGGGAGAAAAACTGTTTTTT
- - TRBJ1-5 TRBV19 CASRRGRVDQPQHF TGTGCCAGTAGAAGGGGGAGGGTAGATCAGCCCCAGCATTTT
- - TRBJ1-4 TRBV30 CAWSWGGELFF TGTGCCTGGAGTTGGGGGGGAGAACTGTTTTTT
TRBD2 - TRBJ2-1 TRBV10-3 CAIGERGGNEQFF TGTGCCATCGGGGAGCGGGGGGGCAATGAGCAGTTCTTC
- once TRBJ1-2 TRBV6-5 CASRKPGGGKYGYTF TGTGCCAGCAGGAAGCCGGGGGGAGGGAAGTATGGCTACACCTTC
- once TRBJ1-5 TRBV13 CASSLGRVEPQHF TGTGCCAGCAGCTTAGGGCGGGTCGAGCCCCAGCATTTT
- - TRBJ2-7 TRBV5-1 CASSPGYGYEQYF TGCGCCAGCAGCCCAGGGTACGGCTACGAGCAGTACTTC
- - TRBJ2-7 TRBV5-1 CASSLGQGFNEQYF TGCGCCAGCAGCTTGGGGCAGGGTTTCAACGAGCAGTACTTC
- - TRBJ1-5 TRBV7-2 CASSLEGVQPQHF TGTGCCAGCAGCTTAGAAGGGGTTCAGCCCCAGCATTTT